The 27 T cell receptor beta chains below were found in one sample sequenced in a study of T cells expressing NK-cell markers. With the 5' RACE reads reprocessed, TCRdb shows one record per CDR3 protein and no DNA. Here the sample table reports around 280,000 distinct CDR3 sequences. The sequencing input was blood T cells: a sorted CD56 or NKG2C T cell subset, CD4+ or CD8+ T cells, or bulk PBMC T cells (not recorded which). Every receptor here comes from a man aged 18 to 35 in good health.

The V and J genes are TRBV29-1 and TRBJ1-1. There are 11 residues in the CDR3. Per germline, CDR1 SQVTM and CDR2 ANQGSEA. This chain's CDR3 is CSVGFFPEAFF.

The chain recombines TRBV29-1 with TRBJ1-2; TCRdb names TRBD1, which stays unverified in the absence of DNA. CDR1 is SQVTM and CDR2 is ANQGSEA in the germline V gene. The length of the CDR3 is 12 residues. CDR3 in amino acids: CSVDRGWLGYTF.

J is TRBJ2-3 and V is TRBV20-1; TCRdb proposes TRBD2, but this gene call is untestable without DNA. The CDR3 consists of 15 residues. Germline assignment: CDR1 DFQATT and CDR2 SNEGSKA (reference sequence). The CDR3 protein is CSARWLAGAADTQYF.

The chain is built from TRBV20-1 and TRBJ1-1; as DNA is missing, the TRBD1 call by TCRdb cannot be tested. Germline CDR1 reads DFQATT; CDR2 reads SNEGSKA (reference sequence). The CDR3 is made up of 13 amino acids. CDR3: CSAAGQRLTEAFF.

The V and J genes are TRBV5-1 and TRBJ2-2. The CDR3 has 11 amino acids. CDR1 is SGHRS and CDR2 is YFSETQ in the germline V gene. This CDR3 is CASRVGGELFF.

The chain couples TRBV12-3 or TRBV12-4 to TRBJ1-2. The CDR3 length is 13 residues. The CDR3 region is CASSLGSDYGYTF.

The chain joins TRBV11-2 to TRBJ2-5; TCRdb indicates TRBD1, and absent DNA this call remains unverified. Germline V gene lookup returns CDR1 SGHAT and CDR2 FQNNGV. This CDR3 has 13 residues. This CDR3 reads CASILTGEETQYF.

This sequence joins TRBV29-1 and TRBJ2-7; TCRdb's D call, TRBD2, is unchecked because there is no DNA. The V gene's germline CDR1 is SQVTM and CDR2 ANQGSEA. The CDR3 runs 13 residues. The chain's CDR3 is CSVGLAGAVEQYF.

V and J are TRBV6-5 and TRBJ1-4. From germline, CDR1 is MNHEY and CDR2 SVGAGI. The CDR3 runs 16 residues. This chain's CDR3 is CASSHGGVSTNEKLFF.

The genes are TRBV14 and TRBJ2-1. This CDR3 region has 17 residues. CDR1 is SGHDN, CDR2 FVKESK, per germline. The CDR3 here is CASSQVSGRKSYNEQFF. Together with reference TRBV14 and TRBJ2-1, the CDR3 gives the full variable domain: EAGVTQFPSHSVIEKGQTVTLRCDPISGHDNLYWYRRVMGKEIKFLLHFVKESKQDESGMPNNRFLAERTGGTYSTLKVQPAELEDSGVYFCASSQVSGRKSYNEQFFGPGTRLTVL.

The chain employs TRBV20-1 and TRBJ2-7. Germline-derived CDR1 and CDR2 are DFQATT and SNEGSKA (reference sequence). CDR3 length equals 15 residues. CDR3 amino acids: CSARDRLAGANEQYF.

The chain carries TRBV20-1 and TRBJ2-1; the TCRdb call, TRBD2, lacks DNA for checking. This CDR3 region has 16 residues. The V gene's germline CDR1 is DFQATT and CDR2 SNEGSKA (reference sequence). CDR3 sequence: CSAMASGHSSYNEQFF.

The chain uses TRBV30 and TRBJ1-6; TCRdb names TRBD1, which stays unverified in the absence of DNA. Germline values: CDR1 GTSNPN, CDR2 SVGIG (reference sequence). The CDR3 has 13 amino acids. CDR3 residues: CAWTDRTNSPLHF.

This chain uses TRBV29-1 with TRBJ2-7; TCRdb names TRBD1, which stays unverified in the absence of DNA. The CDR3 loop spans 18 amino acids. CDR1 and CDR2 (germline): SQVTM, ANQGSEA. CDR3 sequence reads: CSVEAGRNTQGAYDEQYF.

V and J are TRBV6-2 or TRBV6-3 and TRBJ2-7; no DNA is available, so the TRBD1 call from TCRdb remains unchecked. The CDR3 runs 14 residues. CDR1 is MNHEY, CDR2 SVGEGT, per germline. The CDR3 is CASSRRDSIYEQYF.

The chain links TRBV6-6 to TRBJ1-1; TCRdb returns TRBD1, unconfirmable since there is no DNA. CDR3 length: 13 amino acids. CDR1 and CDR2 (germline): MNHNY, SVGAGI (reference sequence). CDR3 protein: CATQDRGDTEAFF.

The V gene is TRBV12-3 or TRBV12-4, the J gene TRBJ2-5. The CDR3 is 11 residues long. CDR3 sequence: CASTEAETQYF.

This CDR3 is CASSYSNIGEEKLFF. The rearrangement uses TRBV6-5 and TRBJ1-4. CDR3 length: 15 amino acids. Germline values: CDR1 MNHEY, CDR2 SVGAGI.

This chain's CDR3 is CSARDVGGENTEAFF. This chain joins TRBV20-1 and TRBJ1-1; the D gene TCRdb calls, TRBD1, cannot be checked with no DNA. The CDR3 covers 15 residues. CDR1 DFQATT and CDR2 SNEGSKA come from the germline V gene (reference sequence).

This sequence joins TRBV11-2 and TRBJ2-3; no DNA is available, so the TRBD1 call from TCRdb remains unchecked. Per the germline V gene, CDR1 is SGHAT and CDR2 is FQNNGV. The CDR3 covers 17 residues. The CDR3 is CASSLQPRRSRTDTQYF.

The chain couples TRBV7-3 to TRBJ2-5; TCRdb names TRBD2, which stays unverified in the absence of DNA. CDR3 length: 14 amino acids. From germline, CDR1 is SGHTA and CDR2 FQGTGA. The CDR3 sequence: CASSNGTSGTLKYF.

V gene TRBV7-2 combines with J gene TRBJ2-2; absent DNA, TCRdb's TRBD1 call cannot be checked. There are 16 residues in the CDR3. Germline values: CDR1 SGHTA, CDR2 FQGNSA. CDR3 protein: CASSLAGGLVTGELFF. Drawing the rest from reference TRBV7-2 and TRBJ2-2, the complete variable domain is GAGVSQSPSNKVTEKGKDVELRCDPISGHTALYWYRQSLGQGLEFLIYFQGNSAPDKSGLPSDRFSAERTGGSVSTLTIQRTQQEDSAVYLCASSLAGGLVTGELFFGEGSRLTVL.

The chain is built from TRBV4-2 and TRBJ2-1; TCRdb's D call of TRBD2 is untestable without DNA. Germline V gene lookup returns CDR1 LGHNA and CDR2 YNFKEQ. The CDR3 contains 16 residues. Here the CDR3 reads CASSQGGRALYNEQFF.

The chain has TRBV10-3 and TRBJ2-7; TCRdb reports TRBD1, a call that lacks DNA to check it against. CDR1 and CDR2 (germline): ENHRY, SYGVKD. The CDR3 totals 14 residues. The CDR3 loop is CAISGAPAGYEQYF.

The chain carries TRBV5-6 and TRBJ2-3. Germline V gene lookup returns CDR1 SGHDT and CDR2 YYEEEE. The CDR3 spans 15 residues. The CDR3 loop is CASSEKFGIGDTQYF.

The V call is TRBV29-1, the J call TRBJ2-1; TCRdb proposes TRBD2, but this gene call is untestable without DNA. The germline V gene has CDR1 SQVTM and CDR2 ANQGSEA. The CDR3 has 14 residues. The CDR3 loop is CSVVKRGSYNEQFF.

The chain uses TRBV9 and TRBJ2-1; TCRdb reports TRBD1, a call that lacks DNA to check it against. The CDR3 loop spans 17 amino acids. Per the germline V gene, CDR1 is SGDLS and CDR2 is YYNGEE. The CDR3 sequence is CASSVKGQGQAYNEQFF. Looking up the rest from reference TRBV9 and TRBJ2-1 gives the full variable domain: DSGVTQTPKHLITATGQRVTLRCSPRSGDLSVYWYQQSLDQGLQFLIQYYNGEERAKGNILERFSAQQFPDLHSELNLSSLELGDSALYFCASSVKGQGQAYNEQFFGPGTRLTVL.